Below, 19 T cell receptor beta chains from the same sample are listed, as sequenced in a study of T cells in Graves' hyperthyroidism and ophthalmopathy (dated by TCRdb to the late 2010s). The protocol used for the library was multiplex PCR. Sequencing was performed on an Illumina HiSeq 2000. Amplification of TCR beta CDR3 regions was carried out from RNA transcripts. A first-round RT-PCR of the TCR CDR3 used the HTBI primer set with the Qiagen OneStep RT-PCR kit. TCRdb trimmed the raw reads at Q25, called clones with MiXCR and kept productive beta chains. Identical CDR3 protein sequences are pooled into one entry, listed with their most common genes and DNA. The sample table shows about 290,000 distinct CDR3 sequences, and approximately 14% are seen once. The ten largest clonotypes hold approximately 7.9% of the sample. The sequenced material came from blood. These receptors were obtained from a middle-aged woman with Graves' hyperthyroidism.

This clonotype was seen ten or more times. The J gene is TRBJ2-7, the V gene TRBV6-2 or TRBV6-3; D not resolved. The germline V and J ends were trimmed by 4 bases and 6 bases, with 7 bases remaining between them. CDR3 length: 11 amino acids. Germline V gives CDR1 MNHEY, CDR2 SVGEGT. The CDR3 DNA sequence: TGTGCCAGCAGTTTACCCTCCGAGCAGTACTTC. It specifies CASSLPSEQYF.

The chain carries TRBV28 and TRBJ2-5, with 16 bases identical to TRBD2. CDR1 is MDHEN, CDR2 SYDVKM, per germline. The CDR3 consists of 16 residues. With 5 bases clipped from V and 3 bases from J, the junction kept 3 bases outside the gene matches. DNA for the CDR3: TGTGCCAGCAGTCCGGGACTAGCGGGAGGGGAAGAGACCCAGTACTTC. This encodes CASSPGLAGGEETQYF. Based on the CDR3 plus reference TRBV28 and TRBJ2-5, the full variable domain is DVKVTQSSRYLVKRTGEKVFLECVQDMDHENMFWYRQDPGLGLRLIYFSYDVKMKEKGDIPEGYSVSREKKERFSLILESASTNQTSMYLCASSPGLAGGEETQYFGPGTRLLVL.

At least ten counts were recorded for this clonotype. The chain combines TRBV5-5 with TRBJ1-4; D remains unclear. The CDR3 consists of 15 residues. Trimming shortened V by 4 bases and J by 5 bases, and 15 bases separated the two germline ends. Germline CDR1 SGHKS, CDR2 YYEKEE (reference sequence). The CDR3 DNA is TGTGCCAGCAGCCGGCACACCGGTGAGAATGAAAAACTGTTTTTT. This sequence encodes CASSRHTGENEKLFF.

The table lists this clonotype with many counts. The chain joins TRBV28 to TRBJ2-1; TRBD2 agrees at 12 bases. V lost 3 bases to trimming and J lost 4 bases; unmatched junction nucleotides: 10. The CDR3 runs to 18 residues. Germline values: CDR1 MDHEN, CDR2 SYDVKM. DNA of the CDR3: TGTGCCAGCAGTTTTCTAGCGGGAGGGCCTTATATATACAATGAGCAGTTCTTC. This sequence encodes CASSFLAGGPYIYNEQFF.

This clonotype was counted a few times. The chain couples TRBV19 to TRBJ1-6; 12 bases fit TRBD1. CDR1 and CDR2 from the germline V gene are LNHDA and SQIVND (reference sequence). The CDR3 contains 16 residues. With 4 bases clipped from V and 8 bases from J, the junction kept 6 bases outside the gene matches. This chain's CDR3 is CASSTGTGGADSPLHF. Here the CDR3 DNA reads TGTGCCAGTAGTACCGGGACAGGGGGCGCGGATTCACCCCTCCACTTT.

This clonotype was seen at least ten times. V usage is TRBV6-1 and J usage is TRBJ2-1; D call uncertain. V shed 7 bases and J shed 9 bases, with 13 bases lying between them. CDR3 length: 12 residues. CDR1 and CDR2 from the germline V gene are MNHNS and SASEGT. The CDR3 spells CASNRPDGEQFF. The CDR3 nucleotides read TGTGCCAGCAACCGCCCCGACGGTGAGCAGTTCTTC.

This clonotype was observed at least ten times. The chain has TRBV12-3 or TRBV12-4 and TRBJ2-1; 11 bases line up with TRBD2. The ends lost 5 bases at V and 6 bases at J; junction bases unmatched: 6. The CDR3 totals 15 residues. DNA of the CDR3: TGTGCCAGCAGTGGGACTAGCGGAGCACTCAATGAGCAGTTCTTC. It is translated as CASSGTSGALNEQFF.

This clonotype was seen many times. The chain carries TRBV12-3 or TRBV12-4 and TRBJ1-1; TRBD1 might be the D (6 bases). The CDR3 loop spans 14 amino acids. V was shortened by 3 bases and J by 3 bases, with 11 bases between the two germline ends. Written as DNA, the CDR3 is TGTGCCAGCAGTTTTTTAGCAGGGGACACTGAAGCTTTCTTT. This encodes CASSFLAGDTEAFF.

This clonotype was picked up many times. In DNA form, the CDR3 reads TGTGCCAGCAGCTTACTAGCGGGAGGCGCTAGCACAGATACGCAGTATTTT. Its protein is CASSLLAGGASTDTQYF. This chain joins TRBV7-8 and TRBJ2-3, with 11 bases aligning to TRBD2. Germline loops: CDR1 SGHVS, CDR2 FQNEAQ. The CDR3 runs to 17 residues. J gave up 0 bases and V 2 bases, and 4 bases lay outside the gene matches. The complete variable domain, with remaining parts taken from reference TRBV7-8 and TRBJ2-3, reads GAGVSQSPRYKVAKRGQDVALRCDPISGHVSLFWYQQALGQGPEFLTYFQNEAQLDKSGLPSDRFFAERPEGSVSTLKIQRTQQEDSAVYLCASSLLAGGASTDTQYFGPGTRLTVL.

This clonotype occurred many times. The chain recombines TRBV12-3 or TRBV12-4 with TRBJ2-7; maybe TRBD1 (5 bases). The CDR3 has 14 amino acids. V lost 0 bases and J 6 bases, leaving 12 bases between the germline ends. CDR3 DNA sequence: TGTGCCAGCAGTTTAGCGGGGCTGACGACCGAGCAGTACTTC. Amino acid sequence: CASSLAGLTTEQYF.

The table lists this clonotype with many counts. The chain is built from TRBV20-1 and TRBJ1-1, with 8 nucleotides matching TRBD1. The CDR3 contains 14 residues. V lost 2 bases to trimming and J lost 0 bases; unmatched junction nucleotides: 2. CDR1 and CDR2 from the germline V gene are DFQATT and SNEGSKA (reference sequence). This chain's CDR3 is CSARQGAMNTEAFF. The CDR3 DNA is TGCAGTGCTAGACAGGGGGCAATGAACACTGAAGCTTTCTTT.

This clonotype was detected many times. One junction end disagrees with the germline gene, perhaps due to a read error. This chain uses TRBV7-7 with TRBJ2-3; D is uncertain. The germline V gene has CDR1 SSHAT and CDR2 FNYEAQ (reference sequence). The CDR3 is 12 residues long. CDR3 residues: CASSLDGFTQYF. CDR3 in DNA: TGTGCTAGCAGCTTAGACGGGTTTACGCAGTATTTT.

The V gene is TRBV3-1, the J gene TRBJ2-3; the D is unclear. The germline CDR1 and CDR2 sequences are LGHDT and YNNKEL (reference sequence). The ends were cut back, 4 bases at V and 5 bases at J, with 19 bases in the middle. The CDR3 runs to 16 residues. The CDR3 loop is CASSPATRSLEDTQYF. CDR3 in DNA: TGTGCCAGCAGCCCCGCGACTCGAAGCCTGGAAGATACGCAGTATTTT.

This clonotype occurred many times. CDR3 protein: CASSLWGEAFF. The CDR3 DNA sequence: TGTGCCAGCAGTTTATGGGGGGAAGCTTTCTTT. This chain joins TRBV28 and TRBJ1-1; no clear D gene. V gave up 0 bases and J gave up 8 bases, with 4 bases separating them. From germline, CDR1 is MDHEN and CDR2 SYDVKM. CDR3 length equals 11 residues.

This clonotype was observed many times. The chain's CDR3 is CASSGGAFGANVLTF. CDR3 nucleotide sequence: TGTGCCAGCAGTGGAGGGGCGTTTGGGGCCAACGTCCTGACTTTC. J is TRBJ2-6 and V is TRBV28, with TRBD2 as a possible D gene (6 bases). Germline CDR1 MDHEN, CDR2 SYDVKM. This CDR3 region has 15 residues. Between the trimmed V and J ends, which lost 5 bases and 3 bases, there was a span of 11 bases.

This clonotype was found many times. The rearrangement uses TRBV2 and TRBJ1-1; no clear D gene. V lost 8 bases and J lost 1, with 11 bases in between. The CDR3 contains 13 residues. Germline-derived CDR1 and CDR2 are SNHLY and FYNNEI. The DNA for the CDR3 is TGTGCCAGCGAGAAGGCAGGGAACACTGAAGCTTTCTTT. Protein: CASEKAGNTEAFF.

This clonotype has a count of ten or more. V and J are TRBV7-9 and TRBJ1-1, with a possible D match to TRBD1 (6 bases). The germline V and J ends were trimmed by 5 bases and 3 bases, with 16 bases remaining between them. Germline assignment: CDR1 SEHNR and CDR2 FQNEAQ (reference sequence). The CDR3 extends over 15 amino acids. The CDR3 nucleotides are TGTGCCAGCAGCCGGGGGGCGGTAAGGGACACTGAAGCTTTCTTT. Its translation is CASSRGAVRDTEAFF.

This clonotype was recorded many times. This sequence joins TRBV19 and TRBJ1-5; unclear D gene. The germline CDR1 and CDR2 sequences are LNHDA and SQIVND (reference sequence). Trimming cost V 4 bases and J 7 bases, with 11 bases left between them. This CDR3 spans 13 amino acids. The CDR3 region is CASSNQREQPQHF. The CDR3, as DNA: TGTGCCAGTAGTAATCAGAGGGAACAGCCCCAGCATTTT.

This clonotype was counted ten times or more. The chain combines TRBV11-2 with TRBJ2-1; the D is unclear. V gave up 4 bases and J gave up 10 bases, with 5 bases separating them. Germline CDR1 SGHAT, CDR2 FQNNGV. This CDR3 spans 10 amino acids. The CDR3 DNA sequence: TGTGCCAGCAGCTGGGGAGAGCAGTTCTTC. It yields the protein CASSWGEQFF.